Listed below are T cell receptor beta chains from one sample, sequenced in a study of T cell changes during pregnancy in multiple sclerosis. Clones were read by immunoSEQ multiplex PCR, and TCRdb kept only the in-frame ones, dropping some. The sample has 85,000 to 130,000 clones, roughly 92% seen once; the top ten hold more than 0.95%. The sequencing used peripheral blood, collected in the second trimester of pregnancy. These receptor sequences come from a female donor with multiple sclerosis, enrolled in a pregnancy study. CDR3s include the opening cysteine and the closing phenylalanine or tryptophan. The D gene is left open where the match is weak. Clone size is shown for a subset of rows, as once, few, many or a class of expanded clone.

TRBV5-4,TRBD1,-,TRBJ2-3,CASSPTGQKTDTQYF,TGTGCCAGCAGCCCGACGGGACAGAAGACAGATACGCAGTATTTT
TRBV10-3,-,-,TRBJ1-6,CAITQGLFSPLHF,TGTGCCATCACTCAGGGTTTATTTTCACCCCTCCACTTT
TRBV2,TRBD2,-,TRBJ2-5,CASIPGLAFETQYF,TGTGCCAGCATTCCGGGACTAGCGTTCGAGACCCAGTACTTC
TRBV27,-,few,TRBJ2-2,CASSKPGAGELFF,TGTGCCAGCAGTAAGCCGGGAGCCGGGGAGCTGTTTTTT
TRBV29-1,-,-,TRBJ1-1,CSFWWGGNTEAFF,TGCAGCTTTTGGTGGGGCGGGAACACTGAAGCTTTCTTT
TRBV27,TRBD1,-,TRBJ2-7,CASRPLGQSSYEQYF,TGTGCCAGCAGGCCCTTGGGACAGTCCTCCTACGAGCAGTACTTC
TRBV2,TRBD2,-,TRBJ2-1,CASSTNEPGLADNEQFF,TGTGCCAGCAGTACCAACGAACCGGGACTAGCGGACAATGAGCAGTTCTTC
TRBV7-3,TRBD2,-,TRBJ2-1,CASSFSGDYNEQFF,TGTGCCAGCAGCTTTAGCGGGGACTACAATGAGCAGTTCTTC
TRBV29-1,TRBD1,few,TRBJ1-1,CSVEARQGRTEAFF,TGCAGCGTTGAAGCCCGACAGGGACGGACTGAAGCTTTCTTT
TRBV29-1,TRBD1,-,TRBJ2-7,CSAATGEPYEQYF,TGCAGCGCCGCGACAGGGGAACCCTACGAGCAGTACTTC
TRBV4-1,TRBD2,-,TRBJ2-1,CASSLRTSGRGEQFF,TGCGCCAGCAGCCTACGGACTAGCGGGAGGGGTGAGCAGTTCTTC
TRBV7-2,-,once,TRBJ2-6,CASSGLYADLSGANVLTF,TGTGCCAGCAGCGGTTTGTACGCAGATCTCTCTGGGGCCAACGTCCTGACTTTC
TRBV5-4,TRBD2,-,TRBJ2-1,CASSLGPLAVNEQFF,TGTGCCAGCAGCTTGGGCCCGCTAGCGGTTAATGAGCAGTTCTTC
TRBV6-5,TRBD1,-,TRBJ2-1,CASSNTGGSYNEQFF,TGTGCCAGCAGCAACACAGGGGGATCCTACAATGAGCAGTTCTTC
TRBV11-2,-,-,TRBJ2-7,CASSLVRGRAPYEQYF,TGTGCCAGCAGCTTAGTAAGGGGCAGGGCCCCTTACGAGCAGTACTTC
TRBV30,TRBD1,-,TRBJ2-2,CAWSDAGQGNTGELFF,TGTGCCTGGAGCGACGCGGGACAGGGGAACACCGGGGAGCTGTTTTTT
TRBV27,TRBD2,-,TRBJ2-1,CASRHLAGEYNEQFF,TGTGCCAGCAGGCATCTAGCGGGAGAGTACAATGAGCAGTTCTTC
TRBV9,-,many,TRBJ1-3,CASSRTDSGNTIYF,TGTGCCAGCAGTCGGACAGACTCTGGAAACACCATATATTTT
TRBV19,TRBD1,-,TRBJ1-5,CASSPDDRGLQPQHF,TGTGCCAGTAGCCCAGACGACAGGGGGCTTCAGCCCCAGCATTTT
TRBV27,TRBD2,-,TRBJ2-1,CASSILSGRAGNEQFF,TGTGCCAGCAGTATCCTTAGCGGGAGGGCCGGGAATGAGCAGTTCTTC
TRBV7-3,-,-,TRBJ2-1,CASSLTPAGLQFF,TGTGCCAGCAGCTTAACCCCAGCGGGTTTGCAGTTCTTC
TRBV21-1,-,-,TRBJ1-5,CASSSRDREYSNQPQHF,TGTGCCAGCAGCTCCCGGGACAGGGAGTATAGCAATCAGCCCCAGCATTTT
TRBV5-1,-,-,TRBJ1-2,CASSFGTPGGYGYTF,TGCGCCAGCAGCTTTGGCACCCCCGGCGGCTATGGCTACACCTTC
TRBV28,-,-,TRBJ2-1,CASTSPADSYNEQFF,TGTGCCAGCACAAGTCCCGCGGACTCCTACAATGAGCAGTTCTTC
TRBV6-1,-,-,TRBJ2-2,CASRATGPNTGELFF,TGTGCCAGCAGGGCCACAGGGCCGAACACCGGGGAGCTGTTTTTT
TRBV19,TRBD1,-,TRBJ1-5,CASSGTGLWPQHF,TGTGCCAGCAGCGGGACAGGGCTGTGGCCCCAGCATTTT
TRBV11-2,-,-,TRBJ2-3,CASRSNFGHTDTQYF,TGTGCCAGTCGGAGCAACTTCGGCCACACAGATACGCAGTATTTT
TRBV9,-,-,TRBJ2-3,CASSVAGAGVDTQYF,TGTGCCAGCAGCGTAGCTGGGGCAGGGGTAGATACGCAGTATTTT
TRBV9,TRBD2,-,TRBJ2-1,CASSILSGRGRNEQFF,TGTGCCAGCAGCATTCTAAGCGGGAGGGGTCGCAATGAGCAGTTCTTC
TRBV28,TRBD2,-,TRBJ2-7,CASSLGGLTYEQYF,TGTGCCAGCAGTTTGGGGGGACTAACCTACGAGCAGTACTTC
TRBV9,-,-,TRBJ2-2,CASSVDRGRRTGELFF,TGTGCCAGCAGCGTAGATAGGGGCCGGCGCACCGGGGAGCTGTTTTTT
TRBV2,-,-,TRBJ2-3,CASTPGFASTDTQYF,TGTGCCAGCACGCCGGGGTTCGCTAGCACAGATACGCAGTATTTT
TRBV9,-,-,TRBJ2-1,CASSVARGRSNEQFF,TGTGCCAGCAGCGTAGCCCGAGGGAGGTCCAATGAGCAGTTCTTC
TRBV21-1,-,once,TRBJ2-2,CASPFTGELFF,TGTGCCAGCCCCTTTACCGGGGAGCTGTTTTTT
TRBV19,TRBD1,-,TRBJ1-4,CASSRTGRREKLFF,TGTGCCAGTTCAAGGACAGGGCGACGGGAAAAACTGTTTTTT